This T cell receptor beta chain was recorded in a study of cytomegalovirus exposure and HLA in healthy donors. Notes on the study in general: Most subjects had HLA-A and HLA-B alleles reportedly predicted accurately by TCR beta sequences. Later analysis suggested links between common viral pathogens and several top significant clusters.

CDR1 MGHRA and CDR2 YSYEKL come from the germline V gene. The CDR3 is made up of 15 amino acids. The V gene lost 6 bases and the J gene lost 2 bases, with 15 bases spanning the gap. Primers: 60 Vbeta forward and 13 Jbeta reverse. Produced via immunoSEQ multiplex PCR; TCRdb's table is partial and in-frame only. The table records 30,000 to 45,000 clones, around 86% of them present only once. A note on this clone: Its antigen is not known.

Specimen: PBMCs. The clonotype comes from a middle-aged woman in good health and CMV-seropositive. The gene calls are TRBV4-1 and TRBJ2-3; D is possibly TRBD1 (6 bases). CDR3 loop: CASSSGQINTDTQYF. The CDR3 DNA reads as TGCGCCAGCAGTTCAGGACAGATAAACACAGATACGCAGTATTTT.